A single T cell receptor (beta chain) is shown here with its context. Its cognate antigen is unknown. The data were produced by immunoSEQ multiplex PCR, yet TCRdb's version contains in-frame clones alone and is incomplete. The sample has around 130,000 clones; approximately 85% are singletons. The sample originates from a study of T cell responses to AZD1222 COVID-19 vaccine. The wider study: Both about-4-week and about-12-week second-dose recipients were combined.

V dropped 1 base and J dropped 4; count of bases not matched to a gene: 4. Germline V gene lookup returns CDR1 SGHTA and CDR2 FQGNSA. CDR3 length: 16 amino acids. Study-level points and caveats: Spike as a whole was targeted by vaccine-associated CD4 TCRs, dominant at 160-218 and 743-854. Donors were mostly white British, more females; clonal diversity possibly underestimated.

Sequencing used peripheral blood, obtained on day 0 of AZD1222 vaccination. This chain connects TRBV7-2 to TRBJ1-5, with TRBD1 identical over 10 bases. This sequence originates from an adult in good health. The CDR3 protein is CASSLVGGQGNQPQHF. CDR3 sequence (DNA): TGTGCCAGCAGCTTAGTCGGGGGACAGGGGAATCAGCCCCAGCATTTT.